The 22 T cell receptor beta chains presented below share a single source sample, sequenced in a study of Graves' ophthalmopathy and Graves' hyperthyroidism. Beta-chain TCR CDR3 regions were amplified from RNA transcripts. A first-round RT-PCR used HTBI primers, followed by a second-round multiplex PCR. Each CDR3 protein gets one entry after TCRdb re-called the multiplex PCR reads with MiXCR. The repertoire holds 400,000 to 500,000 distinct CDR3 sequences, with 20% to 25% as singletons. Sequenced: peripheral blood. The receptors here all came from a woman aged 18-29 years with stable Graves' hyperthyroidism.

This clonotype has more than one count but fewer than ten. At one end, the junction sequence differs from germline, possibly due to a read error. The V call is TRBV5-8, the J call TRBJ2-4; the D is unclear. Germline V gene data show CDR1 as SGHTS and CDR2 as YDEGEE. CDR3 length: 10 amino acids. The CDR3 loop is CASSSLALLF. In DNA form, the CDR3 reads TGTGCCAGCAGCTCTTTAGCCCTGCTCTTC.

V gene TRBV2 combines with J gene TRBJ1-4, with D possibly TRBD1 on 6 matching bases. Germline CDR1 reads SNHLY; CDR2 reads FYNNEI. There are 12 residues in the CDR3. Trimming removed 6 bases at V and 7 bases at J, with 9 bases between. The CDR3, as DNA: TGTGCCAGCAGAACACAGGGTGAAAAACTGTTTTTT. Amino acids: CASRTQGEKLFF. Complete variable domain (other parts from reference TRBV2 and TRBJ1-4): EPEVTQTPSHQVTQMGQEVILRCVPISNHLYFYWYRQILGQKVEFLVSFYNNEISEKSEIFDDQFSVERPDGSNFTLKIRSTKLEDSAMYFCASRTQGEKLFFGSGTQLSVL.

The rearrangement links TRBV6-9 to TRBJ1-5; a weak D match, TRBD1 (5 bases). The CDR3 extends over 10 amino acids. Trimming took off 4 bases at V and 14 bases at J, with 9 bases between the two ends. CDR1 is MNHGY and CDR2 is SVAAGI in the germline V gene. The CDR3 spells CASSSGTKHF. The CDR3 nucleotides are TGTGCCAGCAGTTCCGGGACTAAGCATTTT.

This chain joins TRBV11-2 and TRBJ1-5; D remains unclear. Trimming left V 1 base short and J 6 bases short, with 10 bases between. This CDR3 is 14 amino acids long. Germline CDR1 SGHAT, CDR2 FQNNGV. CDR3 nucleotide sequence: TGTGCCAGCAGCTTAGTGGCGGAGACTCAGCCCCAGCATTTT. This gives the protein CASSLVAETQPQHF.

The table lists this clonotype with many counts. V is TRBV5-1 and J is TRBJ2-2; D not resolved. Trimming shortened V by 2 bases and J by 0 bases, and 11 bases separated the two germline ends. The CDR3 has 16 residues. The V gene's germline CDR1 is SGHRS and CDR2 YFSETQ. CDR3 nucleotide sequence: TGCGCCAGCAGCTTATACGGATACACGAACACCGGGGAGCTGTTTTTT. This sequence encodes CASSLYGYTNTGELFF.

About this clonotype: This is likely a read error, given that the CDR3 carries no conserved phenylalanine or tryptophan at its end. The CDR3 nucleotides read TGTGCCAGCAGCCTGACAGGGAACACTGAGGCTTTCTAT. Residues: CASSLTGNTEAFY. V usage is TRBV6-4 and J usage is TRBJ1-1, with 7 bases matching TRBD1. The CDR3 runs 13 residues. CDR1 and CDR2 (germline): MRHNA, SNTAGT.

This clonotype was counted many times. V and J are TRBV4-1 and TRBJ1-2, with D unresolved. The V end was cut by 3 bases, the J end by 4 bases, with 12 bases between. Per germline, CDR1 MGHRA and CDR2 YSYEKL. This CDR3 region has 14 residues. Here the CDR3 DNA reads TGCGCCAGCAGCCATCCGCGGGTACTCTATGGCTACACCTTC. Protein sequence: CASSHPRVLYGYTF.

This clonotype came up a few times. DNA of the CDR3: TGTGCCAGCAGTGCCATGGGGCCTTCACCCCTCCACTTT. Translating gives CASSAMGPSPLHF. J is TRBJ1-6 and V is TRBV6-1, with D tentatively TRBD1 (5 bases). With 4 bases removed from V and 9 bases from J, the gap between germline ends came to 10 bases. This CDR3 comprises 13 residues. Germline-derived CDR1 and CDR2 are MNHNS and SASEGT.

This clonotype has ten or more counts. The J gene is TRBJ2-7, the V gene TRBV28; 7 bases map to TRBD2. V lost 5 bases, J lost 3 bases, and 7 bases stayed unmatched. Germline CDR1 reads MDHEN; CDR2 reads SYDVKM. The CDR3 loop spans 14 amino acids. Here the CDR3 DNA reads TGTGCCAGCAGTCGGAGTGGGGGGGTCTACGAGCAGTACTTC. Amino acids: CASSRSGGVYEQYF.

There are many counts of this clonotype. V gene TRBV6-1 combines with J gene TRBJ1-2; maybe TRBD1 (5 bases). V was trimmed by 8 bases and J by 9 bases, leaving 13 bases between them. The germline V gene encodes CDR1 MNHNS and CDR2 SASEGT. The CDR3 extends over 11 amino acids. The CDR3 DNA follows: TGTGCCAGCGCATCTAGGGGCAGCTACACCTTC. Its translation is CASASRGSYTF.

The chain uses TRBV12-3 or TRBV12-4 and TRBJ1-2; D gene ambiguous. Trimming stripped 4 bases from V and 7 bases from J, with 13 bases between. The CDR3 contains 13 residues. The CDR3: CASSWVREGGYTF. CDR3 in DNA: TGTGCCAGCAGTTGGGTTAGGGAGGGTGGCTACACCTTC.

In its sample, this clonotype was seen many times. This chain connects TRBV24-1 to TRBJ2-7, with 10 positions matching TRBD2. Trimming took 2 bases from V and 5 from J; bases not matched to a gene: 5. The V gene's germline CDR1 is KGHDR and CDR2 SFDVKD. CDR3 length equals 15 residues. Here the CDR3 DNA reads TGTGCCACCAGTGATTCGGTACTAGCGGGAAACGAGCAGTACTTC. Translation gives CATSDSVLAGNEQYF.

This clonotype was detected a few times. The chain couples TRBV6-5 to TRBJ1-1; D is possibly TRBD1 (5 bases). V lost 0 bases to trimming and J lost 0 bases, with 14 bases between them. CDR3 length: 17 residues. The germline V gene has CDR1 MNHEY and CDR2 SVGAGI. As DNA, the CDR3 is TGTGCCAGCAGTTACTCTATATCAGGGACTATGAACACTGAAGCTTTCTTT. Translated, it gives CASSYSISGTMNTEAFF.

This clonotype has ten or more counts. The chain recombines TRBV4-2 with TRBJ2-7; 7 bases fit TRBD1. Germline-derived CDR1 and CDR2 are LGHNA and YNFKEQ. Trimming removed 0 bases from V and 3 bases from J; junction bases left unmatched: 8. The length of the CDR3 is 16 residues. The CDR3 is CASSQDSCQGVYEQYF. The CDR3 coding sequence is TGTGCCAGCAGCCAAGATTCCTGCCAGGGGGTCTACGAGCAGTACTTC.

The V and J genes are TRBV27 and TRBJ1-2; D remains unclear. The V gene's germline CDR1 is MNHEY and CDR2 SMNVEV (reference sequence). This CDR3 contains 13 residues. V was pared by 3 bases and J by 8 bases, with 13 bases between. CDR3 DNA sequence: TGTGCCAGCAGTTTCCTACCCTTAGCCGGCTACACCTTC. It codes for CASSFLPLAGYTF.

As DNA, the CDR3 is TGTGCCAGCAGTAGAAGGGGGGCTCAGCCCCAGCATTTT. This encodes CASSRRGAQPQHF. V and J are TRBV6-1 and TRBJ1-5; weak D call: TRBD1 (6 bases). Germline V lookup: CDR1 MNHNS, CDR2 SASEGT. Trimming removed 5 bases from V and 6 bases from J, with 11 bases in between. This CDR3 region has 13 residues.

The V call is TRBV6-1, the J call TRBJ2-2; D unclear. Germline loops: CDR1 MNHNS, CDR2 SASEGT. There are 15 residues in the CDR3. The V end lost 4 bases, the J end lost 3 bases, and 12 bases lay between the germline ends. CDR3 in DNA: TGTGCCAGCAGTGCATCGACGGAGTACACCGGGGAGCTGTTTTTT. Translated: CASSASTEYTGELFF.

This clonotype has at least ten counts. The V call is TRBV12-3 or TRBV12-4, the J call TRBJ1-6; no clear D gene. The CDR3 is made up of 14 amino acids. Trimming pared 0 bases from V and 5 bases from J, leaving 5 bases between. CDR3 residues: CASSLATNNSPLHF. In DNA, the CDR3 is TGTGCCAGCAGTTTAGCGACGAATAATTCACCCCTCCACTTT.

This clonotype has a count of ten or more. This sequence joins TRBV20-1 and TRBJ2-7; 8 bases map to TRBD2. CDR1 is DFQATT and CDR2 is SNEGSKA in the germline V gene (reference sequence). The CDR3 has 17 residues. The junction had 14 bases not matched to a gene; V was cut back by 3 bases and J by 1 base. The chain's CDR3 is CSASPLGAGGPSYEQYF. CDR3 nucleotide sequence: TGCAGTGCTAGCCCACTGGGTGCGGGAGGCCCTTCCTACGAGCAGTACTTC.

This clonotype came up many times. The rearrangement joins TRBV24-1 to TRBJ1-5, with a tentative D call TRBD1 (5 bases). The CDR3 consists of 12 residues. Germline-derived CDR1 and CDR2 are KGHDR and SFDVKD. V was cut by 0 bases and J by 15 bases, with 11 bases left in between. The CDR3 reads CATSDLRDGWHF. In DNA, the CDR3 is TGTGCCACCAGTGATTTGCGGGACGGTTGGCATTTT.

This clonotype was seen repeatedly, ten times or more. The genes are TRBV7-2 and TRBJ2-7; 15 nucleotides align to TRBD2. The CDR3 spans 15 residues. Unmatched junction bases numbered 6, after V lost 5 bases and J lost 7 bases. Germline-derived CDR1 and CDR2 are SGHTA and FQGNSA. CDR3 coding DNA: TGTGCCAGCAGCCCCGGACTAGCGGGAGGGGGGGAGCAGTACTTC. Translated, it gives CASSPGLAGGGEQYF.

This clonotype has ten or more counts. This chain links TRBV27 with TRBJ2-7; D not resolved. The CDR3 extends over 14 amino acids. Germline V gene data show CDR1 as MNHEY and CDR2 as SMNVEV (reference sequence). V lost 2 bases and J 3 bases, leaving 11 bases between the germline ends. CDR3 sequence reads: CASSLRRTGYEQYF. CDR3 DNA sequence: TGTGCCAGCAGTTTACGGCGGACCGGCTACGAGCAGTACTTC.